The T cell receptor (beta chain) described here comes from a study of blood T cell repertoires in COVID-19. TCRdb keeps only in-frame clones here, not all; method: immunoSEQ multiplex PCR. The sample holds 100,000 to 150,000 clones, more than 70% seen once. The CDR3 contains 14 residues. Germline values: CDR1 SGHTA, CDR2 FQGNSA. Trimming left V 5 bases short and J 1 base short, with 11 bases between. The clonotype was recovered from a man aged 55-75 years with acute or convalescent COVID-19. V gene TRBV7-2 combines with J gene TRBJ1-1, with TRBD1 as a possible D gene (6 bases). What was sequenced was peripheral blood. The DNA for the CDR3 is TGTGCCAGCAGCCTTGCGACAGGGAACACTGAAGCTTTCTTT. It specifies CASSLATGNTEAFF.